Sequencing of this T cell receptor beta chain was carried out in a study of blood T cells in healthy people across ages. Primed by a sample-barcoded 5' primer and a J-beta primer mix, a second PCR proceeded for about 7 to 11 cycles. TCRdb independently ran MiXCR on the 5' RACE reads; one entry per CDR3 protein. The sample includes some 670,000 distinct CDR3 sequences, under 65% of them seen just once. This CDR3 contains 16 residues. V was shortened by 5 bases and J by 4 bases, with 16 bases between the two germline ends. Germline lookup yields CDR1 KGHDR and CDR2 SFDVKD. The authors isolated at least 6 million PBMCs per sample. This clonotype appeared many times.

Sequencing was done on a sample of blood. This clonotype was sampled from a woman aged 80 or older in good health. V usage is TRBV24-1 and J usage is TRBJ2-2; D is ambiguous. The DNA of the CDR3 is TGTGCCACCAGTGCCGGGCCTGTACCCCTCACCGGGGAGCTGTTTTTT. It encodes CATSAGPVPLTGELFF.